Shown below are 27 T cell receptor beta chains from a single sample sequenced in a study of monozygotic twins with cystic fibrosis. Measured with immunoSEQ multiplex PCR; TCRdb has only the in-frame clones, and not every one. The sample yields 20,000 to 30,000 clones, about nine tenths seen once. Specimen: blood. These TCRs come from a girl under 10 years old with cystic fibrosis.

The chain carries TRBV6-6 and TRBJ2-1, with TRBD2 matching 10 bases. The CDR3 extends over 15 amino acids. V lost 7 bases, J lost 5 bases, and 8 bases stayed unmatched. Germline loops: CDR1 MNHNY, CDR2 SVGAGI (reference sequence). The CDR3 DNA is TGTGCCAGCAAGCGGGAGGGTAGAGGAGACAATGAGCAGTTCTTC. Amino acids: CASKREGRGDNEQFF.

This sequence joins TRBV11-2 and TRBJ1-6, with 7 bases that match TRBD1. The ends lost 9 bases at V and 11 bases at J; junction bases unmatched: 7. There are 12 residues in the CDR3. The germline CDR1 and CDR2 sequences are SGHAT and FQNNGV. CDR3 in amino acids: CASRGLMAPLHF. CDR3 in DNA: TGTGCCAGTAGGGGGCTTATGGCACCCCTCCACTTT. Using reference TRBV11-2 and TRBJ1-6 for the parts outside the CDR3, the full variable domain is EAGVAQSPRYKIIEKRQSVAFWCNPISGHATLYWYQQILGQGPKLLIQFQNNGVVDDSQLPKDRFSAERLKGVDSTLKIQPAKLEDSAVYLCASRGLMAPLHFGNGTRLTVT.

This chain joins TRBV6-5 and TRBJ2-1; 8 nucleotides align to TRBD1. With V trimmed by 6 bases and J by 10 bases, 5 bases remained unmatched. The germline V gene encodes CDR1 MNHEY and CDR2 SVGAGI. The CDR3 is made up of 12 amino acids. The CDR3, as DNA: TGTGCCAGCAGGTACGGGACAGGCGAGCAGTTCTTC. Translated: CASRYGTGEQFF.

The V gene is TRBV29-1, the J gene TRBJ2-1; possibly TRBD2 for D (5 bases). V was clipped by 5 bases and J by 5 bases, with 19 bases between them. Per germline, CDR1 SQVTM and CDR2 ANQGSEA. The CDR3 runs 15 residues. This chain's CDR3 is CSVIPRVIKDNEQFF. CDR3 nucleotide sequence: TGCAGCGTTATCCCGCGGGTCATCAAAGACAATGAGCAGTTCTTC.

The chain couples TRBV5-1 to TRBJ2-3; the match to TRBD2 covers 13 bases. This CDR3 spans 16 amino acids. Trimming cost V 4 bases and J 6 bases; bases outside gene matches: 8. Germline values: CDR1 SGHRS, CDR2 YFSETQ. As DNA, the CDR3 is TGCGCCAGCAGCGCGATGACTAGCGGGGGGCGGGATACGCAGTATTTT. Translation gives CASSAMTSGGRDTQYF. Looking up the rest from reference TRBV5-1 and TRBJ2-3 gives the full variable domain: KAGVTQTPRYLIKTRGQQVTLSCSPISGHRSVSWYQQTPGQGLQFLFEYFSETQRNKGNFPGRFSGRQFSNSRSEMNVSTLELGDSALYLCASSAMTSGGRDTQYFGPGTRLTVL.

The chain couples TRBV7-9 to TRBJ1-5; the D gene is possibly TRBD1 (6 bases). The CDR3 runs 17 residues. The V gene lost 3 bases and the J gene lost 0 bases, with 15 bases spanning the gap. The V gene's germline CDR1 is SEHNR and CDR2 FQNEAQ (reference sequence). DNA for the CDR3: TGTGCCAGCAGCTTTTCGACAGGCGATTATAGCAATCAGCCCCAGCATTTT. Amino acid sequence: CASSFSTGDYSNQPQHF. The whole variable domain, remainder taken from reference TRBV7-9 and TRBJ1-5, is DTGVSQNPRHKITKRGQNVTFRCDPISEHNRLYWYRQTLGQGPEFLTYFQNEAQLEKSRLLSDRFSAERPKGSFSTLEIQRTEQGDSAMYLCASSFSTGDYSNQPQHFGDGTRLSIL.

The rearrangement joins TRBV18 to TRBJ2-5; 8 bases fit TRBD1. Gene TRBJ2-7 matches the end of the DNA better, so the J call may be wrong. Germline lookup yields CDR1 KGHSH and CDR2 LQKENI. The CDR3 loop spans 14 amino acids. This CDR3 reads CASSAPDRAYEQYF. CDR3 nucleotide sequence: TGTGCCAGCTCAGCCCCGGACAGGGCATACGAGCAGTACTTC.

This rearrangement joins TRBV11-2 to TRBJ2-7, with D unclear. The length of the CDR3 is 13 residues. Deletions cut 5 bases from V and 2 bases from J, with 10 bases between. Germline CDR1 SGHAT, CDR2 FQNNGV. CDR3: CASSTDRPYEQYF. The CDR3 region has the DNA TGTGCCAGCAGCACCGACCGGCCCTACGAGCAGTACTTC.

The V and J genes are TRBV27 and TRBJ2-1; D unclear. V dropped 2 bases and J dropped 2 bases, with 16 bases sitting between them. The CDR3 spans 17 residues. Germline lookup yields CDR1 MNHEY and CDR2 SMNVEV (reference sequence). The CDR3 bases are TGTGCCAGCAGTTTACCCCCCTCACGCTTGACCTACAATGAGCAGTTCTTC. The encoded protein is CASSLPPSRLTYNEQFF.

The chain is built from TRBV5-1 and TRBJ2-7; 9 bases line up with TRBD2. V was pared by 9 bases and J by 2 bases, with 9 bases of the junction left unmatched. Germline V gives CDR1 SGHRS, CDR2 YFSETQ. The CDR3 covers 14 residues. CDR3 sequence: CATYGLAPAYEQYF. CDR3 coding DNA: TGCGCCACCTATGGACTAGCGCCGGCCTACGAGCAGTACTTC.

The chain links TRBV11-2 to TRBJ1-3, with D possibly being TRBD1 (6 bases). In germline, CDR1 is SGHAT, CDR2 FQNNGV. The germline V and J ends were trimmed by 1 base and 7 bases, with 23 bases remaining between them. The CDR3 covers 18 residues. The CDR3 sequence: CASSLGHRALGTLNTIYF. The CDR3 bases are TGTGCCAGCAGCTTAGGGCACAGGGCGTTGGGTACTCTTAACACCATATATTTT.

This clone was detected once. The rearrangement uses TRBV7-2 and TRBJ2-1; D is possibly TRBD1 (5 bases). The germline V gene has CDR1 SGHTA and CDR2 FQGNSA. The CDR3 loop spans 18 amino acids. V dropped 2 bases and J dropped 5 bases, with 22 bases sitting between them. CDR3 sequence: CASSLLVRGAWINNEQFF. The CDR3 nucleotides read TGTGCCAGCAGCTTATTAGTCCGTGGGGCGTGGATCAACAATGAGCAGTTCTTC. The whole variable domain, filled in from reference TRBV7-2 and TRBJ2-1, reads GAGVSQSPSNKVTEKGKDVELRCDPISGHTALYWYRQSLGQGLEFLIYFQGNSAPDKSGLPSDRFSAERTGGSVSTLTIQRTQQEDSAVYLCASSLLVRGAWINNEQFFGPGTRLTVL.

This rearrangement joins TRBV7-2 to TRBJ2-3; weak D call: TRBD1 (5 bases). V dropped 2 bases and J dropped 10 bases, with 16 bases sitting between them. The CDR3 runs to 14 residues. In germline, CDR1 is SGHTA, CDR2 FQGNSA. As DNA, the CDR3 is TGTGCCAGCAGCTTATCAGGCCAGGGAATCGCGCAGTATTTT. Protein product: CASSLSGQGIAQYF.

This clone appeared once. The V and J genes are TRBV5-5 and TRBJ1-6; D unclear. V gave up 0 bases and J gave up 7 bases, with 5 bases separating them. CDR1 and CDR2 from the germline V gene are SGHKS and YYEKEE (reference sequence). This CDR3 spans 13 amino acids. CDR3 nucleotides: TGTGCCAGCAGCTTGGCAGACAATTCACCCCTCCACTTT. Protein: CASSLADNSPLHF.

The chain couples TRBV7-9 to TRBJ2-5; a possible D gene is TRBD1 (8 bases). Trimming took off 4 bases at V and 3 bases at J, with 18 bases between the two ends. Per the germline V gene, CDR1 is SEHNR and CDR2 is FQNEAQ (reference sequence). The CDR3 consists of 16 residues. The CDR3, as DNA: TGTGCCAGCAGCTCGCGACAGGGGAGGGATAAAGAGACCCAGTACTTC. It codes for CASSSRQGRDKETQYF.

The V and J genes are TRBV19 and TRBJ1-5, with a weak D call TRBD1 (6 bases). In germline, CDR1 is LNHDA, CDR2 SQIVND (reference sequence). Trimming removed 3 bases from V and 2 bases from J, with 14 bases in between. CDR3 length: 16 residues. Here the CDR3 reads CASSIIRQAGNQPQHF. As DNA, the CDR3 is TGTGCCAGTAGTATCATAAGACAGGCCGGCAATCAGCCCCAGCATTTT.

V and J are TRBV19 and TRBJ1-2, with D uncertain. From germline, CDR1 is LNHDA and CDR2 SQIVND (reference sequence). The CDR3 contains 16 residues. The V end lost 7 bases, the J end lost 7 bases, and 25 bases lay between the germline ends. The DNA of the CDR3 is TGTGCCAGTACGCCCGGATGGGCCGCAGTTTTGGGTGGCTACACCTTC. Its protein product is CASTPGWAAVLGGYTF.

The rearrangement links TRBV6-1 to TRBJ2-3; D perhaps matches TRBD2 (6 bases). V was cut by 7 bases and J by 6 bases, with 14 bases left in between. The germline V gene encodes CDR1 MNHNS and CDR2 SASEGT. The CDR3 runs 13 residues. The CDR3: CASTGLGRDTQYF. The CDR3 DNA reads as TGTGCCAGCACTGGACTTGGGAGGGATACGCAGTATTTT.

The V and J genes are TRBV20-1 and TRBJ2-7, with D possibly matching TRBD1 (6 bases). Germline V lookup: CDR1 DFQATT, CDR2 SNEGSKA (reference sequence). The length of the CDR3 is 11 residues. With 6 bases removed from V and 5 bases from J, the gap between germline ends came to 11 bases. Here the CDR3 DNA reads TGCAGTGCCGGTGCAGGGGACGAGCAGTACTTC. The encoded protein is CSAGAGDEQYF.

The rearrangement uses TRBV4-2 and TRBJ2-1, with 12 bases fitting TRBD2. V shed 0 bases and J 7 bases; nucleotides not matched to a gene: 10. Germline lookup yields CDR1 LGHNA and CDR2 YNFKEQ. The length of the CDR3 is 18 residues. CDR3 region: CASSQDWELAGGENEQFF. CDR3 in DNA: TGTGCCAGCAGCCAAGATTGGGAACTAGCGGGGGGTGAAAATGAGCAGTTCTTC.

The CDR3 DNA sequence: TGTGCCAGCAGCCAGTTAGGTACGCTGACTGAAGCTTTCTTT. It is translated as CASSQLGTLTEAFF. The rearrangement joins TRBV27 to TRBJ1-1; D is uncertain. V was cut by 6 bases and J by 5 bases, with 16 bases left in between. The germline CDR1 and CDR2 sequences are MNHEY and SMNVEV (reference sequence). This CDR3 has 14 residues.

The V gene is TRBV19, the J gene TRBJ2-7, with D perhaps matching TRBD2 (5 bases). V shed 7 bases and J shed 5 bases, with 6 bases lying between them. The CDR3 runs 10 residues. Germline CDR1 reads LNHDA; CDR2 reads SQIVND (reference sequence). CDR3 loop: CASISDEQYF. Here the CDR3 DNA reads TGTGCCAGTATTAGCGACGAGCAGTACTTC.

CDR3: CASSFLQGYNKPGYEQYF. The CDR3 DNA follows: TGTGCCAGCAGCTTCCTACAGGGTTATAACAAGCCGGGTTACGAGCAGTACTTC. The chain employs TRBV5-5 and TRBJ2-7; maybe TRBD1 (6 bases). Trimming took off 2 bases at V and 4 bases at J, with 25 bases between the two ends. CDR1 and CDR2 (germline): SGHKS, YYEKEE (reference sequence). The CDR3 has 18 residues.

The chain couples TRBV5-4 to TRBJ2-7; 7 nucleotides align to TRBD2. The J segment lost 1 base and the V segment lost 2 bases, leaving 3 bases of the junction unmatched. Germline CDR1 reads SGHNT; CDR2 reads YYREEE (reference sequence). The CDR3 extends over 14 amino acids. The CDR3 DNA sequence: TGTGCCAGCAGCTTCCGGGGAGGGTCCTACGAGCAGTACTTC. Translation: CASSFRGGSYEQYF.

This chain connects TRBV5-1 to TRBJ2-3, with D perhaps matching TRBD2 (6 bases). In germline, CDR1 is SGHRS, CDR2 YFSETQ. The length of the CDR3 is 14 residues. V lost 4 bases and J 2 bases, leaving 11 bases between the germline ends. The CDR3 nucleotides read TGCGCCAGCAGCGGGCGGGACTCCACAGATACGCAGTATTTT. Residues: CASSGRDSTDTQYF.

The rearrangement links TRBV6-1 to TRBJ2-5, with 9 bases lining up with TRBD2. Germline trimming cut 4 bases from V and 0 bases from J; bases unmatched to any gene: 3. Germline V lookup: CDR1 MNHNS, CDR2 SASEGT. The CDR3 runs 15 residues. The CDR3 protein is CASSVRGGYQETQYF. DNA for the CDR3: TGTGCCAGCAGTGTGCGGGGGGGGTACCAAGAGACCCAGTACTTC.

The rearrangement links TRBV14 to TRBJ1-2; D may be TRBD1 (5 bases). With 1 base removed from V and 3 bases from J, the gap between germline ends came to 12 bases. The germline V gene encodes CDR1 SGHDN and CDR2 FVKESK. This CDR3 comprises 15 residues. CDR3 sequence (DNA): TGTGCCAGCAGCCAAGCTAGCTCAGGGTACTATGGCTACACCTTC. This gives the protein CASSQASSGYYGYTF.